The next 30 T cell receptor beta chains were all read from a single sample in a study of cytomegalovirus exposure and HLA in healthy donors. Both 60 Vbeta primers and 13 Jbeta primers went into the PCR. Profiling relied on immunoSEQ multiplex PCR, and the TCRdb table lists in-frame clones only, not all of them. The table lists 100,000 or so clones, approximately 76% of them singletons, with around 4.1% in the top ten. Sequencing was performed on PBMCs. The receptors come from a man aged 35-49 years in good health and CMV-seronegative.

In this sample, this clone turned up a few times. This chain connects TRBV7-2 to TRBJ1-1; D gene ambiguous. Germline V gene sequence: CDR1 SGHTA, CDR2 FQGNSA. V lost 4 bases and J lost 8, with 17 bases in between. This CDR3 comprises 14 residues. CDR3 sequence reads: CASSSAPATREAFF. CDR3 sequence (DNA): TGTGCCAGCAGCTCGGCGCCGGCGACAAGGGAAGCTTTCTTT.

The CDR3 DNA reads as TGTGCCTGGAGTCTAGTCAGTGAAGCTTTCTTT. Residues: CAWSLVSEAFF. The chain has TRBV30 and TRBJ1-1, with unresolved D. Looked up from germline, CDR1 is GTSNPN and CDR2 is SVGIG (reference sequence). The CDR3 is 11 amino acids. The germline V and J ends were trimmed by 2 bases and 7 bases, with 8 bases remaining between them.

The V gene is TRBV7-2, the J gene TRBJ2-3, with D unresolved. This CDR3 is built from 13 residues. Trimming cost V 7 bases and J 4 bases, with 12 bases left between them. Germline V gene data show CDR1 as SGHTA and CDR2 as FQGNSA. CDR3 sequence (DNA): TGTGCCAGCATCCGAGGAGCCTCAGATACGCAGTATTTT. It specifies CASIRGASDTQYF. Based on the CDR3 plus reference TRBV7-2 and TRBJ2-3, the full variable domain is GAGVSQSPSNKVTEKGKDVELRCDPISGHTALYWYRQSLGQGLEFLIYFQGNSAPDKSGLPSDRFSAERTGGSVSTLTIQRTQQEDSAVYLCASIRGASDTQYFGPGTRLTVL.

This clone came up once. The chain employs TRBV27 and TRBJ1-1, with 8 bases matching TRBD1. J was trimmed by 8 bases and V by 6 bases; bases with no gene match: 11. This CDR3 region has 14 residues. In germline, CDR1 is MNHEY, CDR2 SMNVEV (reference sequence). The CDR3 bases are TGTGCCAGCAGCCTTTCCAGGGGGCGCGGGGAAGCTTTCTTT. Translated, it gives CASSLSRGRGEAFF.

The chain employs TRBV19 and TRBJ1-2; 9 bases align to TRBD1. The CDR3 covers 15 residues. Germline CDR1 is LNHDA and CDR2 is SQIVND (reference sequence). The V gene end was trimmed by 3 bases and the J gene end by 4 bases; junction bases not matched to a gene: 6. Written as DNA, the CDR3 is TGTGCCAGTAGTATTACCGGGACAGGGTCCTATGGCTACACCTTC. As protein: CASSITGTGSYGYTF.

This sequence joins TRBV5-4 and TRBJ2-1; a weak D match, TRBD2 (6 bases). The V gene's germline CDR1 is SGHNT and CDR2 YYREEE (reference sequence). V was trimmed by 4 bases and J by 0 bases, leaving 17 bases between them. The CDR3 covers 17 residues. CDR3 sequence: CASSPRGTGSSYNEQFF. CDR3 nucleotide sequence: TGTGCCAGCAGCCCACGCGGGACTGGTAGCTCCTACAATGAGCAGTTCTTC.

This clone was counted once. V and J are TRBV27 and TRBJ1-4, with no clear D. The CDR3 loop spans 18 amino acids. Trimming cost V 5 bases and J 5 bases, with 24 bases left between them. Germline CDR1 is MNHEY and CDR2 is SMNVEV (reference sequence). The chain's CDR3 is CASSPDRNTVRGNEKLFF. The CDR3 region has the DNA TGTGCCAGCAGTCCGGACCGAAACACAGTCCGAGGGAATGAAAAACTGTTTTTT.

As to this clone: Other DNA sequences from this sample encode an identical CDR3 as well. The gene calls are TRBV7-3 and TRBJ2-2; possibly TRBD2 for D (7 bases). The V gene's germline CDR1 is SGHTA and CDR2 FQGTGA. V was pared by 1 base and J by 5 bases, with 14 bases between. This CDR3 comprises 16 residues. The CDR3 DNA is TGTGCCAGCAGCTTAAATGGGGGGGCCGGGACCGGGGAGCTGTTTTTT. Its protein product is CASSLNGGAGTGELFF.

This clone was counted only a few times. The chain uses TRBV18 and TRBJ2-1; 12 bases map to TRBD2. CDR1 and CDR2 from the germline V gene are KGHSH and LQKENI. The CDR3 has 17 residues. The junction had 6 bases not matched to a gene; V was cut back by 1 base and J by 5 bases. CDR3 DNA sequence: TGTGCCAGCTCACCACGGGCTAGCGGGGGGGCCCACAATGAGCAGTTCTTC. It codes for CASSPRASGGAHNEQFF.

Concerning this clone: An end of the junction does not agree with germline; a read error may underlie this. The V call is TRBV7-9, the J call TRBJ1-2; D uncertain. The CDR3 loop spans 13 amino acids. Germline lookup yields CDR1 SEHNR and CDR2 FQNEAQ (reference sequence). CDR3 residues: CSSSSSANYGYTF. In DNA form, the CDR3 reads TGTTCCAGCAGCTCCTCGGCTAACTATGGCTACACCTTC.

This clone was seen only a few times. The chain uses TRBV6-1 and TRBJ2-5, with D possibly matching TRBD1 (5 bases). This CDR3 is built from 12 residues. Germline loops: CDR1 MNHNS, CDR2 SASEGT. V was shortened by 4 bases and J by 5 bases, with 8 bases between the two germline ends. In nucleotides, the CDR3 is TGTGCCAGCAGTGTAGGGGCGGAGACCCAGTACTTC. Its protein is CASSVGAETQYF.

To note about this clone: One end of the junction fails to match germline, which may point to a read error. The V and J genes are TRBV7-9 and TRBJ1-1, with TRBD1 identical over 10 bases. CDR1 and CDR2 from the germline V gene are SEHNR and FQNEAQ (reference sequence). CDR3 size: 14 residues. The CDR3 region is CSSSLGTGDTEAFF. As DNA, the CDR3 is TGTTCCAGCAGCTTAGGGACAGGGGACACTGAAGCTTTCTTT.

The chain is built from TRBV2 and TRBJ2-5, with TRBD2 identical over 9 bases. The CDR3 consists of 15 residues. CDR1 and CDR2 (germline): SNHLY, FYNNEI. The trim removed 3 bases at V and 2 bases at J, leaving 4 bases unmatched. DNA for the CDR3: TGTGCCAGCAGTGATAGGACTAGCGTTCAAGAGACCCAGTACTTC. Translation: CASSDRTSVQETQYF. Together with reference TRBV2 and TRBJ2-5, the CDR3 gives the full variable domain: EPEVTQTPSHQVTQMGQEVILRCVPISNHLYFYWYRQILGQKVEFLVSFYNNEISEKSEIFDDQFSVERPDGSNFTLKIRSTKLEDSAMYFCASSDRTSVQETQYFGPGTRLLVL.

The chain combines TRBV6-6 with TRBJ2-3; 7 nucleotides agree with TRBD1. The CDR3 has 14 residues. The V gene's germline CDR1 is MNHNY and CDR2 SVGAGI (reference sequence). Losses at the gene ends were 5 bases for V and 5 bases for J; bases not matched to a gene: 7. In DNA form, the CDR3 reads TGTGCCAGCAGTCCGGGACAGCAGCGAGATACGCAGTATTTT. It encodes CASSPGQQRDTQYF.

The gene calls are TRBV18 and TRBJ1-1, with 9 bases aligning to TRBD1. V trimming: 3 bases; J trimming: 4 bases; junction bases outside the gene matches: 6. CDR3 length: 15 residues. The V gene's germline CDR1 is KGHSH and CDR2 LQKENI. The CDR3 bases are TGTGCCAGCTCACCCAGGACAGGGGCGGCCACTGAAGCTTTCTTT. Translating it yields CASSPRTGAATEAFF. The full variable domain, in which reference TRBV18 and TRBJ1-1 provide the parts outside the CDR3, is NAGVMQNPRHLVRRRGQEARLRCSPMKGHSHVYWYRQLPEEGLKFMVYLQKENIIDESGMPKERFSAEFPKEGPSILRIQQVVRGDSAAYFCASSPRTGAATEAFFGQGTRLTVV.

The V and J genes are TRBV11-2 and TRBJ2-3; 8 bases are shared with TRBD2. Trimming took 2 bases from V and 5 from J; bases not matched to a gene: 9. CDR1 is SGHAT and CDR2 is FQNNGV in the germline V gene. This CDR3 contains 16 residues. The CDR3 sequence: CASSLRIGGGQDTQYF. The CDR3 nucleotides read TGTGCCAGCAGCTTACGTATCGGGGGGGGCCAAGATACGCAGTATTTT. The whole variable domain, filled in from reference TRBV11-2 and TRBJ2-3, reads EAGVAQSPRYKIIEKRQSVAFWCNPISGHATLYWYQQILGQGPKLLIQFQNNGVVDDSQLPKDRFSAERLKGVDSTLKIQPAKLEDSAVYLCASSLRIGGGQDTQYFGPGTRLTVL.

This sequence joins TRBV7-9 and TRBJ2-3, with D possibly TRBD2 on 6 matching bases. The CDR3 runs 15 residues. Trimming shortened V by 1 base and J by 4 bases, and 12 bases separated the two germline ends. The germline V gene encodes CDR1 SEHNR and CDR2 FQNEAQ (reference sequence). The CDR3 coding sequence is TGTGCCAGCAGCTTAGTGGAGGGGTTGGCAGATACGCAGTATTTT. It codes for CASSLVEGLADTQYF. Complete variable domain (other parts from reference TRBV7-9 and TRBJ2-3): DTGVSQNPRHKITKRGQNVTFRCDPISEHNRLYWYRQTLGQGPEFLTYFQNEAQLEKSRLLSDRFSAERPKGSFSTLEIQRTEQGDSAMYLCASSLVEGLADTQYFGPGTRLTVL.

The count of this clone is one. The chain employs TRBV5-1 and TRBJ1-4, with 10 nucleotides matching TRBD1. Germline lookup yields CDR1 SGHRS and CDR2 YFSETQ. This CDR3 is built from 16 residues. V gave up 4 bases and J gave up 8 bases; unmatched junction bases: 11. The CDR3 bases are TGCGCCAGCAGCAAGCAACCCGGGACAGGGGTAGAAAAACTGTTTTTT. Amino acids: CASSKQPGTGVEKLFF. Filled out from reference TRBV5-1 and TRBJ1-4, the complete variable domain reads KAGVTQTPRYLIKTRGQQVTLSCSPISGHRSVSWYQQTPGQGLQFLFEYFSETQRNKGNFPGRFSGRQFSNSRSEMNVSTLELGDSALYLCASSKQPGTGVEKLFFGSGTQLSVL.

This clone showed up just a few times. The J gene is TRBJ1-1, the V gene TRBV6-5; TRBD1 agrees at 7 bases. The CDR3 consists of 15 residues. J lost 5 bases, V lost 8 bases, and 14 bases had no gene match. The germline CDR1 and CDR2 sequences are MNHEY and SVGAGI. As DNA, the CDR3 is TGTGCCAGCCAAGAGACAGGGCGACTGGAGACTGAAGCTTTCTTT. Translating it yields CASQETGRLETEAFF.

This clone showed up just once. The V gene is TRBV11-2, the J gene TRBJ2-1, with 8 bases aligning to TRBD1. V trimming: 4 bases; J trimming: 9 bases; junction bases outside the gene matches: 14. Germline assignment: CDR1 SGHAT and CDR2 FQNNGV. The length of the CDR3 is 16 residues. The CDR3 protein is CASSSGQGLTRGEQFF. CDR3 DNA sequence: TGTGCCAGCAGCTCAGGACAGGGTTTAACGAGAGGTGAGCAGTTCTTC.

DNA of the CDR3: TGTGCCAGCAGCCAAGGACTAGTTTCGCCCGGGGAGCTGTTTTTT. Translation: CASSQGLVSPGELFF. The V call is TRBV14, the J call TRBJ2-2; D perhaps matches TRBD2 (6 bases). V shed 1 base and J shed 6 bases, with 12 bases lying between them. Looked up from germline, CDR1 is SGHDN and CDR2 is FVKESK. The length of the CDR3 is 15 residues. The complete variable domain, with remaining parts taken from reference TRBV14 and TRBJ2-2, reads EAGVTQFPSHSVIEKGQTVTLRCDPISGHDNLYWYRRVMGKEIKFLLHFVKESKQDESGMPNNRFLAERTGGTYSTLKVQPAELEDSGVYFCASSQGLVSPGELFFGEGSRLTVL.

Only one count was recorded for this clone. V usage is TRBV14 and J usage is TRBJ1-1; tentative D call: TRBD1 (6 bases). Per the germline V gene, CDR1 is SGHDN and CDR2 is FVKESK. This CDR3 spans 15 amino acids. V was trimmed by 4 bases and J by 3 bases, leaving 15 bases between them. Written as DNA, the CDR3 is TGTGCCAGCAGCCGGGTCAGACAGGCCCACACTGAAGCTTTCTTT. It yields the protein CASSRVRQAHTEAFF.

The rearrangement joins TRBV28 to TRBJ1-2; tentatively, D is TRBD1 (6 bases). The CDR3 extends over 14 amino acids. The germline gives CDR1 MDHEN, CDR2 SYDVKM. V was shortened by 10 bases and J by 1 base, with 16 bases between the two germline ends. The CDR3 DNA is TGTGCCACGCTCCTAGGGGGGGTTAACTATGGCTACACCTTC. As protein: CATLLGGVNYGYTF.

V usage is TRBV7-9 and J usage is TRBJ1-1, with 7 bases aligning to TRBD1. Unmatched junction bases numbered 8, after V lost 8 bases and J lost 5 bases. This CDR3 has 13 amino acids. Germline V lookup: CDR1 SEHNR, CDR2 FQNEAQ (reference sequence). The CDR3, as DNA: TGTGCCAGCGACAAGGGGGCGGCAACTGAAGCTTTCTTT. It translates to CASDKGAATEAFF.

By frequency in the sample, this clone is medium-sized. The chain couples TRBV25-1 to TRBJ1-1; the D gene is possibly TRBD1 (5 bases). V was pared by 6 bases and J by 8 bases, with 16 bases between. The CDR3 sequence is 13 residues long. Germline CDR1 and CDR2: MGHDK and SYGVNS. The CDR3 sequence: CASRGRGLGEAFF. DNA of the CDR3: TGTGCCAGCAGAGGTAGGGGTTTGGGGGAAGCTTTCTTT.

This chain links TRBV6-5 with TRBJ2-1, with D possibly matching TRBD2 (5 bases). V shed 7 bases and J shed 3 bases, with 10 bases lying between them. Germline-derived CDR1 and CDR2 are MNHEY and SVGAGI. This CDR3 contains 13 residues. The CDR3 protein is CASIVGNYNEQFF. The CDR3 DNA reads TGTGCCAGCATTGTCGGGAACTACAATGAGCAGTTCTTC.

V and J are TRBV2 and TRBJ1-2, with unresolved D. Germline CDR1 reads SNHLY; CDR2 reads FYNNEI. The CDR3 is 12 amino acids. Trimming stripped 11 bases from V and 9 bases from J, with 19 bases between. CDR3 sequence reads: CAGKPGSESYTF. CDR3 DNA: TGTGCCGGTAAGCCGGGGTCCGAGAGCTACACCTTC.

The V call is TRBV30, the J call TRBJ2-5; D is uncertain. CDR3 size: 15 residues. In germline, CDR1 is GTSNPN, CDR2 SVGIG (reference sequence). Trimming removed 1 base at V and 1 base at J, with 13 bases between. CDR3 sequence: CAWSGWAGPQETQYF. The CDR3 nucleotides are TGTGCCTGGAGTGGGTGGGCAGGCCCCCAAGAGACCCAGTACTTC.

The genes are TRBV12-5 and TRBJ1-1, with 7 bases lining up with TRBD1. The junction had 13 bases not matched to a gene; V was cut back by 0 bases and J by 3 bases. The CDR3 runs to 18 residues. Germline CDR1 reads LGHNT; CDR2 reads FRNRAP. The DNA for the CDR3 is TGTGCTAGTGGTTTGGTTCGGGACAGCGAGAGGGGTTACACTGAAGCTTTCTTT. This codes for CASGLVRDSERGYTEAFF. Full variable domain (rest looked up from reference TRBV12-5 and TRBJ1-1): DARVTQTPRHKVTEMGQEVTMRCQPILGHNTVFWYRQTMMQGLELLAYFRNRAPLDDSGMPKDRFSAEMPDATLATLKIQPSEPRDSAVYFCASGLVRDSERGYTEAFFGQGTRLTVV.

The V and J genes are TRBV6-1 and TRBJ1-6; D possibly corresponds to TRBD1 (6 bases). Germline V gene sequence: CDR1 MNHNS, CDR2 SASEGT. Deletions cut 6 bases from V and 10 bases from J, with 13 bases between. The CDR3 extends over 13 amino acids. This chain's CDR3 is CASRIPGDSPLHF. In nucleotides, the CDR3 is TGTGCCAGCAGGATCCCAGGGGACTCACCCCTCCACTTT.